These 10 T cell receptor beta chains originate from one sample sequenced in a study of radiotherapy plus CTLA-4 blockade in lung cancer. Data came from immunoSEQ multiplex PCR; TCRdb stores just in-frame clones and leaves some out. The table includes 24,000 or so clones, 71% detected once. This specimen consisted of peripheral blood, obtained from a patient treated with radiotherapy plus ipilimumab. All receptors come from a human donor with non-small cell lung cancer whose response to radiotherapy plus ipilimumab could not be evaluated.

This clone was found a few times. The V gene is TRBV5-4, the J gene TRBJ1-4; D is perhaps TRBD1 (5 bases). CDR3 length: 15 amino acids. The V end was cut by 5 bases, the J end by 3 bases, with 14 bases between. The germline CDR1 and CDR2 sequences are SGHNT and YYREEE (reference sequence). The CDR3 loop is CASRSDPGPNEKLFF. In DNA, the CDR3 is TGTGCCAGCAGGTCGGACCCAGGGCCTAATGAAAAACTGTTTTTT.

Of note for this clone: Likely a read error: the CDR3 ends without its conserved phenylalanine or tryptophan. The DNA is left out, because the CDR3 cannot be placed on it with certainty; the CDR3 is given as TCRdb lists it. V and J are TRBV6-5 and TRBJ1-1; no check of the table's D call, TRBD1, against the DNA was made. Germline CDR1 reads MNHEY; CDR2 reads SVGAGI. The CDR3 spans 13 residues, counting both ends. This CDR3 reads CASTYPGTGDVIL.

The chain recombines TRBV11-2 with TRBJ1-4, with no clear D. Trimming took 4 bases from V and 7 from J, leaving 7 bases between them. Germline V CDR1 and CDR2: SGHAT, FQNNGV. This CDR3 spans 12 amino acids. The CDR3 region is CASSSSGEKLFF. The CDR3 DNA reads as TGTGCCAGCAGCTCATCAGGTGAAAAACTGTTTTTT.

The chain uses TRBV5-1 and TRBJ2-1; 11 positions agree with TRBD2. V shed 1 base, J shed 8 bases, and the junction held 5 bases outside the gene matches. Germline V CDR1 and CDR2: SGHRS, YFSETQ. The CDR3 sequence is 15 residues long. The CDR3 DNA reads as TGCGCCAGCAGCTTGTCTAGCGGGGGGCTCTATGAGCAGTTCTTC. This gives the protein CASSLSSGGLYEQFF. The variable domain in full, with the rest retrieved from reference TRBV5-1 and TRBJ2-1, is KAGVTQTPRYLIKTRGQQVTLSCSPISGHRSVSWYQQTPGQGLQFLFEYFSETQRNKGNFPGRFSGRQFSNSRSEMNVSTLELGDSALYLCASSLSSGGLYEQFFGPGTRLTVL.

The V call is TRBV13, the J call TRBJ1-2, with D hard to call. Germline V gene sequence: CDR1 PRHDT, CDR2 FYEKMQ (reference sequence). Trimming removed 0 bases from V and 4 bases from J, with 3 bases in between. CDR3 length: 12 amino acids. The CDR3 reads CASSLGLYGYTF. The CDR3 DNA sequence: TGTGCCAGCAGCTTAGGCCTCTATGGCTACACCTTC. Complete variable domain (other parts from reference TRBV13 and TRBJ1-2): AAGVIQSPRHLIKEKRETATLKCYPIPRHDTVYWYQQGPGQDPQFLISFYEKMQSDKGSIPDRFSAQQFSDYHSELNMSSLELGDSALYFCASSLGLYGYTFGSGTRLTVV.

Only a few counts were recorded for this clone. The chain uses TRBV2 and TRBJ1-4; D unclear. The CDR3 loop spans 13 amino acids. Trimming cost V 7 bases and J 7 bases, with 13 bases left between them. Germline values: CDR1 SNHLY, CDR2 FYNNEI. CDR3 residues: CASIPSPGEKLFF. CDR3 coding DNA: TGTGCCAGCATCCCTTCCCCGGGTGAAAAACTGTTTTTT.

V gene TRBV30 combines with J gene TRBJ2-3; 13 bases are shared with TRBD2. V was pared by 3 bases and J by 6 bases, with 6 bases of the junction left unmatched. The CDR3 has 15 residues. Germline values: CDR1 GTSNPN, CDR2 SVGIG (reference sequence). The DNA of the CDR3 is TGTGCCTGGAGCCGACTAGCGGGAGGAGCCGATACGCAGTATTTT. Translating it yields CAWSRLAGGADTQYF.

The rearrangement joins TRBV2 to TRBJ1-5, with D possibly TRBD1 on 5 matching bases. The V and J ends lost 4 bases and 1 base respectively, with 11 bases between them. Germline V CDR1 and CDR2: SNHLY, FYNNEI. This CDR3 is 15 amino acids long. As DNA, the CDR3 is TGTGCCAGCAGTGGACAGATTTGGAGCAATCAGCCCCAGCATTTT. It encodes CASSGQIWSNQPQHF.

The rearrangement joins TRBV5-1 to TRBJ2-2, with 8 nucleotides matching TRBD2. J lost 3 bases, V lost 4 bases, and 5 bases had no gene match. This CDR3 is 15 amino acids long. Germline CDR1 is SGHRS and CDR2 is YFSETQ. CDR3: CASSMREAYTGELFF. The DNA of the CDR3 is TGCGCCAGCAGCATGCGGGAGGCTTACACCGGGGAGCTGTTTTTT.

This chain joins TRBV5-6 and TRBJ1-1, with 9 bases that match TRBD1. The junction had 10 bases not matched to a gene; V was cut back by 7 bases and J by 0 bases. The CDR3 is 16 residues long. Germline CDR1 and CDR2: SGHDT and YYEEEE. The CDR3 loop reads CASLLAGTGLNTEAFF. CDR3 bases: TGTGCCAGCCTCTTGGCCGGGACAGGGTTGAACACTGAAGCTTTCTTT.